The clone carrying this T cell receptor beta chain was recorded a few times. Per the germline V gene, CDR1 is SNHLY and CDR2 is FYNNEI. V gave up 3 bases and J gave up 3 bases, with 8 bases separating them. The CDR3 is 13 amino acids. This specimen comes from a study of blood T cell repertoires in COVID-19. Only in-frame clones appear in the TCRdb table, and some are missing; sequencing was by immunoSEQ multiplex PCR. The table has a few hundred thousand clones, 85% seen once. V is TRBV2 and J is TRBJ1-2, with D maybe TRBD1 (6 bases). The TCR sequence derives from a human donor in a cohort sampled during active COVID-19. The sequenced sample consisted of peripheral blood. The DNA for the CDR3 is TGTGCCAGCAGTGAGTGGACAGACTATGGCTACACCTTC. It is translated as CASSEWTDYGYTF.